These 23 T cell receptor beta chains originate from one sample sequenced in a study of glioma-infiltrating T cells after dendritic cell vaccination (dated by TCRdb to about 2016). Library method: the immunoSEQ multiplex PCR assay. TCRdb re-hosts the immuneACCESS table, in-frame sequences only. Its copies lack some clones; in the studies checked, an unresolved V gene accounts for under half of them, and the cause for the rest is not known. A total of fewer than 60,000 clones appear in this sample, over 75% of them only once. The ten biggest clones cover less than 6.5% of the sample. The meaning of the sample's time point label: after dendritic cell vaccination, including at tumor progression/relapse. Specimen: blood, collected after dendritic cell vaccination. Receptor source: a human donor with glioblastoma.

The rearrangement joins TRBV7-2 to TRBJ2-5; 10 nucleotides agree with TRBD2. The junction had 0 bases not matched to a gene; V was cut back by 1 base and J by 4 bases. This CDR3 comprises 14 residues. Per germline, CDR1 SGHTA and CDR2 FQGNSA. The CDR3 DNA follows: TGTGCCAGCAGCTTAGGACTAGCGGGAGAGACCCAGTACTTC. Protein sequence: CASSLGLAGETQYF.

The sample holds a few counts of this clone. The J gene is TRBJ1-3, the V gene TRBV2; D is possibly TRBD1 (6 bases). CDR1 is SNHLY, CDR2 FYNNEI, per germline. This CDR3 has 14 amino acids. Deletions cut 5 bases from V and 0 bases from J, with 8 bases between. In nucleotides, the CDR3 is TGTGCCAGCAGTCGGACAGCCTCTGGAAACACCATATATTTT. Its protein product is CASSRTASGNTIYF.

In its sample, this clone was seen once. The V and J genes are TRBV30 and TRBJ1-1; no firm D call. Trimming removed 7 bases at V and 1 base at J, with 10 bases between. Germline CDR1 GTSNPN, CDR2 SVGIG (reference sequence). The CDR3 totals 12 residues. As DNA, the CDR3 is TGTGCCTTGACCGGGTGGAACACTGAAGCTTTCTTT. This codes for CALTGWNTEAFF.

The rearrangement joins TRBV6-5 to TRBJ1-1; TRBD1 aligns across 7 bases. J was trimmed by 9 bases and V by 6 bases; bases with no gene match: 10. The germline gives CDR1 MNHEY, CDR2 SVGAGI. This CDR3 spans 13 amino acids. The CDR3 bases are TGTGCCAGCAGCCCTATGGGGACAGCGAAAGCTTTCTTT. It yields the protein CASSPMGTAKAFF.

This chain connects TRBV10-3 to TRBJ2-7; 9 bases agree with TRBD2. The V gene's germline CDR1 is ENHRY and CDR2 SYGVKD. The CDR3 totals 16 residues. The trim removed 1 base at V and 7 bases at J, leaving 11 bases unmatched. CDR3 amino acids: CAISELMVAGAGEQYF. CDR3 sequence (DNA): TGTGCCATCAGTGAGTTAATGGTAGCGGGAGCGGGAGAGCAGTACTTC.

This clone was detected a few times. This chain connects TRBV5-4 to TRBJ2-5; 11 bases are a match to TRBD2. The V and J ends lost 4 bases and 1 base, in that order; junction bases with no gene match: 6. The length of the CDR3 is 16 residues. Germline CDR1 is SGHNT and CDR2 is YYREEE (reference sequence). The CDR3 DNA reads as TGTGCCAGCAGCCCAGGAACTAGCGGGGGCCAAGAGACCCAGTACTTC. Translation gives CASSPGTSGGQETQYF.

This rearrangement joins TRBV7-9 to TRBJ2-3; the D gene is possibly TRBD2 (5 bases). V gave up 0 bases and J gave up 2 bases, with 6 bases separating them. The germline CDR1 and CDR2 sequences are SEHNR and FQNEAQ (reference sequence). The CDR3 length is 14 residues. The chain's CDR3 is CASSLAGATDTQYF. In DNA, the CDR3 is TGTGCCAGCAGCTTAGCGGGAGCCACAGATACGCAGTATTTT.

This chain links TRBV7-9 with TRBJ1-2, with 9 bases matching TRBD1. Germline V gene sequence: CDR1 SEHNR, CDR2 FQNEAQ (reference sequence). This CDR3 is built from 16 residues. Trimming took 2 bases from V and 8 from J; bases not matched to a gene: 12. CDR3 amino acids: CASSLPGTGHSRGYTF. CDR3 coding DNA: TGTGCCAGCAGCTTACCGGGGACAGGGCATTCGCGAGGCTACACCTTC.

The CDR3 DNA reads as TGTGCCAGCAGCACTAGGACAGCAAGAACCTACGAGCAGTACTTC. Translated, it gives CASSTRTARTYEQYF. This chain links TRBV28 with TRBJ2-7; D might be TRBD1 (6 bases). The CDR3 covers 15 residues. V lost 6 bases and J lost 2, with 17 bases in between. CDR1 is MDHEN, CDR2 SYDVKM, per germline.

The chain uses TRBV7-3 and TRBJ1-1, with D perhaps matching TRBD1 (6 bases). There are 13 residues in the CDR3. Deletions cut 5 bases from V and 6 bases from J, with 13 bases between. The germline V gene has CDR1 SGHTA and CDR2 FQGTGA. This chain's CDR3 is CASSPAQGAEAFF. The CDR3 DNA is TGTGCCAGCAGCCCGGCACAGGGAGCTGAAGCTTTCTTT. Drawing the rest from reference TRBV7-3 and TRBJ1-1, the complete variable domain is GAGVSQTPSNKVTEKGKYVELRCDPISGHTALYWYRQSLGQGPEFLIYFQGTGAADDSGLPNDRFFAVRPEGSVSTLKIQRTERGDSAVYLCASSPAQGAEAFFGQGTRLTVV.

The V and J genes are TRBV7-6 and TRBJ2-7; D perhaps matches TRBD2 (5 bases). Germline V gene lookup returns CDR1 SGHVS and CDR2 FNYEAQ. The CDR3 runs to 15 residues. The V end lost 5 bases, the J end lost 4 bases, and 18 bases lay between the germline ends. The CDR3 region has the DNA TGTGCCAGCAGCGCTCAGATAGGGAGCTTGTACGAGCAGTACTTC. Residues: CASSAQIGSLYEQYF.

The chain employs TRBV4-2 and TRBJ2-2; 9 positions agree with TRBD2. V lost 3 bases and J lost 1; bases outside the gene matches: 3. Germline V CDR1 and CDR2: LGHNA, YNFKEQ. This CDR3 region has 16 residues. The CDR3 loop reads CASSQASGKNTGELFF. CDR3 nucleotides: TGTGCCAGCAGCCAGGCTAGCGGGAAGAACACCGGGGAGCTGTTTTTT.

In this sample, this clone turned up once. The chain joins TRBV30 to TRBJ2-7; the D gene is possibly TRBD2 (7 bases). Germline V lookup: CDR1 GTSNPN, CDR2 SVGIG (reference sequence). The CDR3 covers 14 residues. V dropped 8 bases and J dropped 2 bases, with 19 bases sitting between them. This chain's CDR3 is CALSPGGPPYEQYF. DNA for the CDR3: TGTGCCCTGAGTCCCGGGGGGCCGCCCTACGAGCAGTACTTC.

The genes are TRBV11-3 and TRBJ2-7; 11 positions match TRBD2. Germline CDR1 and CDR2: SGHNT and YENEEA. V lost 1 base to trimming and J lost 2 bases; unmatched junction nucleotides: 10. There are 18 residues in the CDR3. The CDR3 region is CASSLGTRTSGFTYEQYF. In DNA, the CDR3 is TGTGCCAGCAGCTTAGGTACCAGGACTAGCGGGTTCACCTACGAGCAGTACTTC.

This clone was seen only once. The V and J genes are TRBV7-9 and TRBJ2-5, with no clear D. CDR3 length: 11 amino acids. V was trimmed by 4 bases and J by 5 bases, leaving 5 bases between them. Germline CDR1 reads SEHNR; CDR2 reads FQNEAQ (reference sequence). This CDR3 reads CASSSRETQYF. The CDR3, as DNA: TGTGCCAGCAGCTCCCGGGAGACCCAGTACTTC.

V gene TRBV9 combines with J gene TRBJ1-1; tentatively, D is TRBD1 (5 bases). Germline V gives CDR1 SGDLS, CDR2 YYNGEE. There are 13 residues in the CDR3. Between the trimmed V and J ends, which lost 4 bases and 3 bases, there was a span of 10 bases. The CDR3 loop is CASSHGHDTEAFF. The DNA of the CDR3 is TGTGCCAGCAGCCATGGACATGACACTGAAGCTTTCTTT.

The rearrangement uses TRBV7-3 and TRBJ2-2, with no clear D. Germline V gene lookup returns CDR1 SGHTA and CDR2 FQGTGA. This CDR3 is 13 amino acids long. The ends were cut back, 2 bases at V and 6 bases at J, with 7 bases in the middle. The CDR3 spells CASSLVRSGELFF. CDR3 bases: TGTGCCAGCAGCTTAGTCAGGTCCGGGGAGCTGTTTTTT.

The chain has TRBV19 and TRBJ1-2; no definite D call. Germline CDR1 LNHDA, CDR2 SQIVND (reference sequence). This CDR3 is built from 12 residues. The V gene lost 4 bases and the J gene lost 5 bases, with 8 bases spanning the gap. CDR3 bases: TGTGCCAGTAGTAGGAAGACTTATGGCTACACCTTC. It codes for CASSRKTYGYTF.

The rearrangement uses TRBV18 and TRBJ2-7; TRBD1 agrees at 10 bases. The ends lost 2 bases at V and 4 bases at J; junction bases unmatched: 2. The CDR3 spans 14 residues. Germline assignment: CDR1 KGHSH and CDR2 LQKENI. As DNA, the CDR3 is TGTGCCAGCTCACCAGGGACAGGGGAATACGAGCAGTACTTC. Protein product: CASSPGTGEYEQYF.

The rearrangement links TRBV4-1 to TRBJ2-1; a possible D gene is TRBD2 (6 bases). The CDR3 spans 18 residues. Germline CDR1 reads MGHRA; CDR2 reads YSYEKL. V was clipped by 1 base and J by 7 bases, with 23 bases between them. Here the CDR3 DNA reads TGCGCCAGCAGCCAAGGGGTCAGGTTCTGGAGGGGCCAAAATGAGCAGTTCTTC. Protein: CASSQGVRFWRGQNEQFF.

The chain combines TRBV7-8 with TRBJ2-1; D perhaps matches TRBD2 (6 bases). Deletions cut 2 bases from V and 3 bases from J, with 8 bases between. The germline V gene encodes CDR1 SGHVS and CDR2 FQNEAQ. The CDR3 totals 14 residues. The CDR3 DNA reads TGTGCCAGCAGCTTACTAGCGTACTACAATGAGCAGTTCTTC. Encoded protein: CASSLLAYYNEQFF.

This clone was observed once. The J gene is TRBJ2-7, the V gene TRBV28; D is possibly TRBD2 (6 bases). The CDR3 consists of 15 residues. The V end was cut by 4 bases, the J end by 2 bases, with 15 bases between. Germline loops: CDR1 MDHEN, CDR2 SYDVKM. The CDR3 DNA is TGTGCCAGCAGTTATACGATGGAGGGCCCCTACGAGCAGTACTTC. It yields the protein CASSYTMEGPYEQYF.

The chain employs TRBV25-1 and TRBJ1-1; D is undetermined. Trimming took off 6 bases at V and 2 bases at J, with 7 bases between the two ends. The CDR3 runs 12 residues. Looked up from germline, CDR1 is MGHDK and CDR2 is SYGVNS. In DNA form, the CDR3 reads TGTGCCAGCAGCGAGGGTAACACTGAAGCTTTCTTT. Its translation: CASSEGNTEAFF. Using reference TRBV25-1 and TRBJ1-1 for the parts outside the CDR3, the full variable domain is EADIYQTPRYLVIGTGKKITLECSQTMGHDKMYWYQQDPGMELHLIHYSYGVNSTEKGDLSSESTVSRIRTEHFPLTLESARPSHTSQYLCASSEGNTEAFFGQGTRLTVV.